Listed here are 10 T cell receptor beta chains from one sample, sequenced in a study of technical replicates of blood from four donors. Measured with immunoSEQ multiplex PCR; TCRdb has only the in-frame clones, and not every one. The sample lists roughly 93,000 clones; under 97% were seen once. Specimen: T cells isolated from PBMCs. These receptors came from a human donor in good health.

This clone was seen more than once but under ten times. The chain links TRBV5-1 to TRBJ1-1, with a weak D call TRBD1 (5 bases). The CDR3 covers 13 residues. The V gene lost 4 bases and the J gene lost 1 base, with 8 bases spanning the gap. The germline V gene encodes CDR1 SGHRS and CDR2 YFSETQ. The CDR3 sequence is CASSVGQNTEAFF. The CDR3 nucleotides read TGCGCCAGCAGCGTAGGACAGAACACTGAAGCTTTCTTT.

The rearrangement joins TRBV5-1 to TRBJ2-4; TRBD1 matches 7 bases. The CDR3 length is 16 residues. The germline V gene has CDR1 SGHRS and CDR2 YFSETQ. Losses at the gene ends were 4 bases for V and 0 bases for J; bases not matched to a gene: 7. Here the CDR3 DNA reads TGCGCCAGCAGCCCCGGGACAGAGCTAGCCAAAAACATTCAGTACTTC. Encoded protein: CASSPGTELAKNIQYF.

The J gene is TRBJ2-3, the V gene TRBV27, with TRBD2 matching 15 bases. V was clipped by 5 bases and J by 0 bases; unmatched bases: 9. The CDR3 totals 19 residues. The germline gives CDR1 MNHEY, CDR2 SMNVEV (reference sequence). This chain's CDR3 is CASSRGLAGGGLSTDTQYF. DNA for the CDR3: TGTGCCAGCAGTCGCGGACTAGCGGGGGGGGGACTTAGCACAGATACGCAGTATTTT.

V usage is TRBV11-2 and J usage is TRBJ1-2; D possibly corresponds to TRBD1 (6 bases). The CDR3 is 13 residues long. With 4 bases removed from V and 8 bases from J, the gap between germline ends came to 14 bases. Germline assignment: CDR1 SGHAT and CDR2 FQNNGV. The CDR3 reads CASSSDRRYGYTF. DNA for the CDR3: TGTGCCAGCAGCTCTGACAGGAGATACGGCTACACCTTC.

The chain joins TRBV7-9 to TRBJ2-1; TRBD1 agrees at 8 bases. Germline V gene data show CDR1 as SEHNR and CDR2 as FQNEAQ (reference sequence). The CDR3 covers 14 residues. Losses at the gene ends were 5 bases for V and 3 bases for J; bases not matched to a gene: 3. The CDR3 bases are TGTGCCAGCAGCCCAGGGGGCGTCTACAATGAGCAGTTCTTC. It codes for CASSPGGVYNEQFF.

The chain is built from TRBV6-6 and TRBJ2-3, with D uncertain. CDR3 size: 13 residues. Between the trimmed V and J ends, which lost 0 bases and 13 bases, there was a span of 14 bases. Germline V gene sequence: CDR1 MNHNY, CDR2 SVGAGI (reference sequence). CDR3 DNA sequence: TGTGCCAGCAGTTACTCGATTTTGGCCGATAAGTATTTT. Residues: CASSYSILADKYF.

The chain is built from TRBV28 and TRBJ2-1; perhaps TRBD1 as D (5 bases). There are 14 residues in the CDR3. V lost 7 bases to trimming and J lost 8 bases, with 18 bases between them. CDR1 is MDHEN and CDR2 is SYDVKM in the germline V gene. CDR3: CASTRINTRDEQFF. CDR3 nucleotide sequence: TGTGCCAGCACAAGGATTAACACCAGGGATGAGCAGTTCTTC.

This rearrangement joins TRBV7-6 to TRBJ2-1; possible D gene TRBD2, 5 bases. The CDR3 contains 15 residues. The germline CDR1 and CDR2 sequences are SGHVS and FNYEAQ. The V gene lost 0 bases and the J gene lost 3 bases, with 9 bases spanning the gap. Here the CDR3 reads CASSLAGALYNEQFF. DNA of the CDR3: TGTGCCAGCAGCTTAGCGGGAGCACTCTACAATGAGCAGTTCTTC.

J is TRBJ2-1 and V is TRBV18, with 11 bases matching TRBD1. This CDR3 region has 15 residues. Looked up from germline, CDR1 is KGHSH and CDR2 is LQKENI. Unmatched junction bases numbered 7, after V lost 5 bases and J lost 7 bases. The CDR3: CASSSRDRGLNEQFF. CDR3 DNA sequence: TGTGCCAGCTCATCCCGGGACAGGGGGTTGAATGAGCAGTTCTTC.

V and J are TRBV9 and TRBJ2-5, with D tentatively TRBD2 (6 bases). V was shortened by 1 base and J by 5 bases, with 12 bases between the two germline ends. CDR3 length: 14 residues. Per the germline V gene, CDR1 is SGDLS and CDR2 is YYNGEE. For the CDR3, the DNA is TGTGCCAGCAGCGTATCTGGGGGGTTGGAGACCCAGTACTTC. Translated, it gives CASSVSGGLETQYF.